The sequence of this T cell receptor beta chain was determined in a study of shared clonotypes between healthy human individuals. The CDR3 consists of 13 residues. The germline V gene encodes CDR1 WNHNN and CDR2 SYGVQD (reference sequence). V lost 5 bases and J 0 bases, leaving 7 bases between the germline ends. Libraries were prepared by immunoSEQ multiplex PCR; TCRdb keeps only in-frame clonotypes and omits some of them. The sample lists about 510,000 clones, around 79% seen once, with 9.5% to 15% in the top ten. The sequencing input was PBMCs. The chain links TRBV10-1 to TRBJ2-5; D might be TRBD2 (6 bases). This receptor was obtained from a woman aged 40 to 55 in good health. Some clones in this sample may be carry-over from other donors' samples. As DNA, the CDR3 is TGCGCCAGCAGTCGGGGGAACCAAGAGACCCAGTACTTC. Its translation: CASSRGNQETQYF.